These T cell receptor beta chains were read from a single sample in a study of T cell responses to AZD1222 COVID-19 vaccine. Repertoires were generated with immunoSEQ multiplex PCR, while TCRdb's copy carries only in-frame clones and drops some. Of about 75,000 clones in the sample, about 87% were seen once. This material consisted of peripheral blood, taken 28 days after the second dose of the MenACWY control vaccine. The receptor source for this set is an adult who received the MenACWY meningococcal vaccine as a control. CDR3s include the opening cysteine and the closing phenylalanine or tryptophan. A D gene is named only where the DNA matches it firmly. Rows may omit the clone size; those that give it use once, few, many or a size class.

CASSLGRSTGELFF | TGTGCCAGCAGCTTGGGGCGGAGCACCGGGGAGCTGTTTTTT | TRBJ2-2 | - | - | TRBV7-3
CSASQGRSEAFF | TGCAGTGCTAGTCAGGGAAGGAGTGAAGCTTTCTTT | TRBJ1-1 | - | - | TRBV20-1
CSVDERGTSYNEQFF | TGCAGCGTTGACGAACGGGGGACCTCCTACAATGAGCAGTTCTTC | TRBJ2-1 | - | - | TRBV29-1
CSVAHDEDEKLFF | TGCAGCGTTGCACATGATGAGGATGAAAAACTGTTTTTT | TRBJ1-4 | - | - | TRBV29-1
CAWSPTGNYGYTF | TGTGCCTGGAGTCCGACAGGGAACTATGGCTACACCTTC | TRBJ1-2 | TRBD1 | once | TRBV30
CAILSTSGGNEQFF | TGTGCCATCCTTAGCACTAGCGGGGGGAATGAGCAGTTCTTC | TRBJ2-1 | TRBD2 | - | TRBV10-3
CASSPVGTEAFF | TGTGCCAGCAGCCCAGTAGGCACTGAAGCTTTCTTT | TRBJ1-1 | - | - | TRBV5-4
CASSLSYGYTF | TGTGCCAGCAGTTTATCGTATGGCTACACCTTC | TRBJ1-2 | - | - | TRBV12-3/TRBV12-4
CAWCPPPGTFSGANVLTF | TGTGCCTGGTGCCCCCCACCCGGGACCTTCTCTGGGGCCAACGTCCTGACTTTC | TRBJ2-6 | - | - | TRBV30
CASSARDLGNTIYF | TGTGCCAGCAGTGCGAGGGATTTGGGAAACACCATATATTTT | TRBJ1-3 | - | - | TRBV9
CASRFRTGTTEAFF | TGTGCCAGCAGGTTCCGGACAGGGACGACTGAAGCTTTCTTT | TRBJ1-1 | TRBD1 | - | TRBV6-5
CSASADTRLFF | TGCAGTGCTTCCGCCGACACACGACTGTTTTTT | TRBJ1-4 | - | - | TRBV20-1
CSVAGNNEKLFF | TGCAGCGTCGCGGGGAATAATGAAAAACTGTTTTTT | TRBJ1-4 | - | - | TRBV29-1
CAWSPGTSKFNEQFF | TGTGCCTGGAGTCCCGGGACTAGCAAGTTCAATGAGCAGTTCTTC | TRBJ2-1 | TRBD2 | - | TRBV30
CASSLDPRYRTARKETQYF | TGTGCCAGCAGCTTAGATCCACGGTATCGGACAGCGAGAAAAGAGACCCAGTACTTC | TRBJ2-5 | - | few | TRBV11-3
CASSLAGGLLSTNEKLFF | TGCGCCAGCAGCTTGGCCGGAGGCCTACTCTCAACTAATGAAAAACTGTTTTTT | TRBJ1-4 | - | - | TRBV5-1
CASRAVGSTNSPLHF | TGTGCCAGCAGAGCCGTGGGGTCTACTAATTCACCCCTCCACTTT | TRBJ1-6 | - | - | TRBV6-5
CASSQVQTSRIPLDTQYF | TGTGCCAGCAGCCAAGTACAGACTAGCAGGATCCCGCTTGATACGCAGTATTTT | TRBJ2-3 | TRBD2 | - | TRBV4-2
CASRPSFMNTEAFF | TGTGCCAGCAGACCATCCTTCATGAACACTGAAGCTTTCTTT | TRBJ1-1 | - | - | TRBV3-1/TRBV3-2
CASSQDSGSGNTIYF | TGCGCCAGCAGCCAAGACTCAGGCTCTGGAAACACCATATATTTT | TRBJ1-3 | - | once | TRBV4-3
CASSLGFGSNYGYTF | TGCGCCAGCAGCTTGGGGTTTGGATCTAACTATGGCTACACCTTC | TRBJ1-2 | - | - | TRBV5-1
CASSETGRANTEAFF | TGCGCCAGCAGCGAAACCGGACGGGCGAACACTGAAGCTTTCTTT | TRBJ1-1 | - | - | TRBV5-1
CASSPGQANTEAFF | TGCGCCAGCAGTCCGGGACAGGCGAACACTGAAGCTTTCTTT | TRBJ1-1 | TRBD1 | - | TRBV4-1
CASRHSIRGYLDTGELFF | TGTGCCAGCAGACATAGTATCAGGGGGTATTTGGACACCGGGGAGCTGTTTTTT | TRBJ2-2 | TRBD1 | - | TRBV28
CASSVYRGAEADTQYF | TGTGCCAGCAGCGTTTATCGGGGGGCCGAGGCAGATACGCAGTATTTT | TRBJ2-3 | - | - | TRBV5-4
CASSQEYSNSPLHF | TGTGCCAGCAGCCAGGAATATTCTAATTCACCCCTCCACTTT | TRBJ1-6 | - | - | TRBV5-4
CASTRGTGGLVYTEAFF | TGTGCCAGTACCCGCGGGACAGGGGGCTTGGTGTACACTGAAGCTTTCTTT | TRBJ1-1 | TRBD1 | - | TRBV19
CATMEGPGANVLTF | TGTGCCACCATGGAGGGACCCGGGGCCAACGTCCTGACTTTC | TRBJ2-6 | - | - | TRBV10-3
CASTPTGFRSPLHF | TGTGCCAGCACGCCGACAGGTTTTAGATCACCCCTCCACTTT | TRBJ1-6 | - | once | TRBV27
CASSFRTGTSGMSSYNEQFF | TGTGCCAGCAGTTTTAGGACCGGGACTAGCGGAATGAGCTCCTACAATGAGCAGTTCTTC | TRBJ2-1 | TRBD2 | - | TRBV2
CASRHPTGLTEAFF | TGTGCCAGCAGACACCCGACAGGGTTGACTGAAGCTTTCTTT | TRBJ1-1 | TRBD1 | - | TRBV6-6
CSGGTAMNTEAFF | TGCAGCGGAGGGACAGCCATGAACACTGAAGCTTTCTTT | TRBJ1-1 | TRBD1 | - | TRBV29-1
CASSQDGTVNQPQHF | TGTGCCAGCAGCCAAGATGGGACAGTTAATCAGCCCCAGCATTTT | TRBJ1-5 | TRBD1 | - | TRBV4-2
CASSLAGDTNYGYTF | TGTGCCAGCAGCCTCGCTGGGGACACCAACTATGGCTACACCTTC | TRBJ1-2 | - | - | TRBV7-2
CASSDRLAGGHEQYF | TGTGCCAGCAGCGACAGACTAGCGGGGGGGCACGAGCAGTACTTC | TRBJ2-7 | TRBD2 | - | TRBV9
CASGREAYTEAFF | TGTGCCAGCGGTCGGGAAGCATACACTGAAGCTTTCTTT | TRBJ1-1 | - | - | TRBV6-5
CASSPAGTGYGYTF | TGTGCCAGTAGTCCAGCCGGGACAGGCTATGGCTACACCTTC | TRBJ1-2 | TRBD1 | - | TRBV19
CATSDFGLAGAKQFF | TGTGCCACCAGTGATTTCGGCCTAGCGGGGGCTAAGCAGTTCTTC | TRBJ2-1 | TRBD2 | - | TRBV24-1
CASSQDTIWGASEQYF | TGTGCCAGCAGCCAAGATACCATCTGGGGGGCCTCCGAGCAGTACTTC | TRBJ2-7 | - | once | TRBV4-2
CASSLWQQFGYGYTF | TGTGCCAGCAGTTTATGGCAGCAGTTTGGCTATGGCTACACCTTC | TRBJ1-2 | - | - | TRBV28
CASKLSLGEKNTGELFF | TGTGCCAGTAAATTATCCCTTGGTGAGAAGAACACCGGGGAGCTGTTTTTT | TRBJ2-2 | - | - | TRBV19
CASSVAAVAYEQYF | TGTGCCAGCAGCGTAGCGGCCGTTGCCTACGAGCAGTACTTC | TRBJ2-7 | - | many | TRBV9